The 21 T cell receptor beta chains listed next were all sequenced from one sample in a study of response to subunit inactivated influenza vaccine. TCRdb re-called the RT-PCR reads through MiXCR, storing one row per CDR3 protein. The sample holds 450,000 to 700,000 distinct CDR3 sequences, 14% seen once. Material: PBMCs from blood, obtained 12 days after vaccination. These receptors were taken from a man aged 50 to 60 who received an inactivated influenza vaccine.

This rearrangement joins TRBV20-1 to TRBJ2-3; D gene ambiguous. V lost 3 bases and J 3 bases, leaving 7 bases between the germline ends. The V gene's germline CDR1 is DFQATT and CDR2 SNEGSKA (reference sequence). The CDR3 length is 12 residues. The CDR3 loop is CSASLPTDTQYF. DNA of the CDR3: TGCAGTGCTAGTCTCCCAACAGATACGCAGTATTTT.

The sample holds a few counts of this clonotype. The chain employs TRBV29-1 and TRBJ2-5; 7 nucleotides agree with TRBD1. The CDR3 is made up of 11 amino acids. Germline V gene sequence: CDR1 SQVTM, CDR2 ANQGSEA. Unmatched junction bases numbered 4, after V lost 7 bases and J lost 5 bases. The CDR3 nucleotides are TGCAGCGAACTGACAGGGGAGACCCAGTACTTC. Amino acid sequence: CSELTGETQYF.

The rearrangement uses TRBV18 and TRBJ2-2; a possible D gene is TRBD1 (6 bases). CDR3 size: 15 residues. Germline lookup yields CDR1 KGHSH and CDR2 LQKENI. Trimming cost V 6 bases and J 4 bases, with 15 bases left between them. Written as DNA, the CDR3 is TGTGCCAGCTCCAAATTTGGACAGAGCACCGGGGAGCTGTTTTTT. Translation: CASSKFGQSTGELFF.

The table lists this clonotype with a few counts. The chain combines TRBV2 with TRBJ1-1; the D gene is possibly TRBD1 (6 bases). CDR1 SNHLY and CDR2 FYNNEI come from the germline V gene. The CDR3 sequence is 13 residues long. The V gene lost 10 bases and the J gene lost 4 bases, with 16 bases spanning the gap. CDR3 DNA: TGTGCCACCCGGGGGGGCAGAGGCACTGAAGCTTTCTTT. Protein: CATRGGRGTEAFF.

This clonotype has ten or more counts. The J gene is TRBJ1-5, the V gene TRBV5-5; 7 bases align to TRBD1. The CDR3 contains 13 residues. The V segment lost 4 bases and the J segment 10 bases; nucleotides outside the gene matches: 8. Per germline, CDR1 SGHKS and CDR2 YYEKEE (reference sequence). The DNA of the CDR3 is TGTGCCAGCAGCCCGGACAGGAAGGAACCCCAGCATTTT. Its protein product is CASSPDRKEPQHF.

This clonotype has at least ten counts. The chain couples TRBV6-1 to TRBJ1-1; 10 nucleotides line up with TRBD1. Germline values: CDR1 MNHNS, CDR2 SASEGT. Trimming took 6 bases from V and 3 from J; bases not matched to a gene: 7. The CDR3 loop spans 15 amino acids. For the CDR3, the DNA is TGTGCCAGCAGGCGACAGGGGGCGAGGGACACTGAAGCTTTCTTT. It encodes CASRRQGARDTEAFF.

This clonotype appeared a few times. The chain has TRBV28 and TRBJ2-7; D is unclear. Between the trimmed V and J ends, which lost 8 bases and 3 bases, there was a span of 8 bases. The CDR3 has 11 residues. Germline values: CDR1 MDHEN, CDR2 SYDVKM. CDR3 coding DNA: TGTGCCAGCGCCGTGGACTACGAGCAGTACTTC. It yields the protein CASAVDYEQYF.

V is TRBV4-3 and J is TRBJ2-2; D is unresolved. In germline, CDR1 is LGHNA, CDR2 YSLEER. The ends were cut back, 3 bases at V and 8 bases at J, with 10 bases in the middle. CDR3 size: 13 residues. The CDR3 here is CASSHLSMGELFF. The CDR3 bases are TGCGCCAGCAGCCACCTTTCTATGGGGGAGCTGTTTTTT.

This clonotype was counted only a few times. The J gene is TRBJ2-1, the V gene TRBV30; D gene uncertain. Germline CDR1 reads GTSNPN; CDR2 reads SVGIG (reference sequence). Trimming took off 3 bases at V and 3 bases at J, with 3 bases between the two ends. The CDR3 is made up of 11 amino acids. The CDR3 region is CAWRHYNEQFF. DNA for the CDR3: TGTGCCTGGAGGCACTACAATGAGCAGTTCTTC.

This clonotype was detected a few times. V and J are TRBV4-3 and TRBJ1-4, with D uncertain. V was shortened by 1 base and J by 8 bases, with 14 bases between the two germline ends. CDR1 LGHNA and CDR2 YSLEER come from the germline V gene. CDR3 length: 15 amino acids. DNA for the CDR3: TGCGCCAGCAGCCAAGGACTTTTGGCCCTAGAAAAACTGTTTTTT. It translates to CASSQGLLALEKLFF.

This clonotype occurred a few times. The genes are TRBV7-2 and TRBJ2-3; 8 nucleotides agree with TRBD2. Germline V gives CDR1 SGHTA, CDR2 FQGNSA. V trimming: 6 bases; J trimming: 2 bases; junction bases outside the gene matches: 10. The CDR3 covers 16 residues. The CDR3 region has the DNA TGTGCCAGCAGACCCGGGTTAGCGGGGAACACAGATACGCAGTATTTT. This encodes CASRPGLAGNTDTQYF.

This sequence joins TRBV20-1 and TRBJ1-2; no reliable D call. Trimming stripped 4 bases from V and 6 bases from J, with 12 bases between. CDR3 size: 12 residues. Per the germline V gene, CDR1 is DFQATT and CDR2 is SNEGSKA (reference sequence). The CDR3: CSAKGLYDGYTF. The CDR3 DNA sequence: TGCAGTGCTAAAGGACTTTACGATGGCTACACCTTC.

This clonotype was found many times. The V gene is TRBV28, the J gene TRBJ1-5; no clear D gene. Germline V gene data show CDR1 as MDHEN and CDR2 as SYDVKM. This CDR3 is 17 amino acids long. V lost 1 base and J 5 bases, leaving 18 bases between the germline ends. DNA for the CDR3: TGTGCCAGCAGTTTATTTCTAACGCCCGGGGTGGATCAGCCCCAGCATTTT. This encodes CASSLFLTPGVDQPQHF.

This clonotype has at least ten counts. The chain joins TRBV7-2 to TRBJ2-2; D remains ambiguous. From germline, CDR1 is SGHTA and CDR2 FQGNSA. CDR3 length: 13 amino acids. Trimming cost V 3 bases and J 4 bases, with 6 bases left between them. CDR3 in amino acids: CASSFRSTGELFF. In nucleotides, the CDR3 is TGTGCCAGCAGCTTCAGAAGCACCGGGGAGCTGTTTTTT.

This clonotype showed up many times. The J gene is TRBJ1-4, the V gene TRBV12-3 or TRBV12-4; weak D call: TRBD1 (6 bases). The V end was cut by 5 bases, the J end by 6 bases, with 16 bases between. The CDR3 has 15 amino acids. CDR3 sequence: CASSSRGLGDEKLFF. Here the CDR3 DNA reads TGTGCCAGCAGTAGCCGGGGGCTGGGGGATGAAAAACTGTTTTTT.

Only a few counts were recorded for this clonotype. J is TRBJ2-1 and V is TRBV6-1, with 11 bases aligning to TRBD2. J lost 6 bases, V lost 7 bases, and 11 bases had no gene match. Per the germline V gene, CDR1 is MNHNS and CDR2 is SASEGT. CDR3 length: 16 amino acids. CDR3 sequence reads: CASTENSGRASNEQFF. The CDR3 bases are TGTGCCAGCACCGAAAATAGCGGGAGGGCCAGCAATGAGCAGTTCTTC.

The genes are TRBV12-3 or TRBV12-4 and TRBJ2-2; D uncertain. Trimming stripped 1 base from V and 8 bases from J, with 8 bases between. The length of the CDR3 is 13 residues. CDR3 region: CASSLDLWGELFF. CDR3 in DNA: TGTGCCAGCAGTTTAGATCTTTGGGGGGAGCTGTTTTTT.

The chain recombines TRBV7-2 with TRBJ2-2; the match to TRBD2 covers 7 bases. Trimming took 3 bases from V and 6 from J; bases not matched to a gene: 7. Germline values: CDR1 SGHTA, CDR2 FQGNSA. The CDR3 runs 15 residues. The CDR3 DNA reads TGTGCCAGCAGCTTGAGCCGGGGGAGGGCCGGGGAGCTGTTTTTT. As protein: CASSLSRGRAGELFF.

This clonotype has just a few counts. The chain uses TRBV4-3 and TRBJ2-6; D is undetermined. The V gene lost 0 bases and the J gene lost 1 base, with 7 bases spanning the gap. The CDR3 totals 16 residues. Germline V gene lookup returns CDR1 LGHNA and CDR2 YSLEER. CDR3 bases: TGCGCCAGCAGCCAAGATCTAGGTTCTGGGGCCAACGTCCTGACTTTC. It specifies CASSQDLGSGANVLTF.

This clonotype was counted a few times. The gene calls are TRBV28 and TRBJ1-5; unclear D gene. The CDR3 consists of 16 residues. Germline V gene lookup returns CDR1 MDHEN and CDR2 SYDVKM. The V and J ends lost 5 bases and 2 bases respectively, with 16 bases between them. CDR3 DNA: TGTGCCAGCAGTCCTAGGCCCGGGTCCGGCAATCAGCCCCAGCATTTT. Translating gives CASSPRPGSGNQPQHF.

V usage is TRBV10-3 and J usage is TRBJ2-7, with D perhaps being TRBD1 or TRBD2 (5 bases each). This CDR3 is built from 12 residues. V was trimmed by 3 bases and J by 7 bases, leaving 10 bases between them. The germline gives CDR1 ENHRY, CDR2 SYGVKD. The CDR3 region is CAISEWDREQYF. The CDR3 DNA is TGTGCCATCAGTGAATGGGACCGGGAGCAGTACTTC.